The 21 T cell receptor beta chains presented below share a single source sample, sequenced in a study of T cell clonality in common variable immunodeficiency. Using immunoSEQ multiplex PCR, the repertoire was profiled, and TCRdb retains in-frame clones only, with some absent. Captured here are over 45,000 clones, none seen once; the top ten comprise 1.8%. The specimen was peripheral blood mononuclear cells. These receptors were collected from a person between 18 and 75 years old in good health.

This clone came up many times. The CDR3 extends 3 residues past the end of the read, so its final part is completed from the germline J gene. The V and J genes are TRBV20-1 and TRBJ1-5; TRBD1 might be the D (5 bases). V was trimmed by 0 bases and J by 6 bases, leaving 15 bases between them. The CDR3 has 15 residues. Per germline, CDR1 DFQATT and CDR2 SNEGSKA (reference sequence). The sequenced part of the CDR3 DNA is TGCAGTGCTAGAGATGCCGGGGGTGTGGGTCAGCCC. Its translation: CSARDAGGVGQP. The whole CDR3 reads CSARDAGGVGQPQHF.

This clone was picked up many times. The CDR3 sequence: CAWLDRGYGYTF. The sequenced part of the CDR3 DNA is TGTGCCTGGCTAGACAGGGGATATGGC. The chain carries TRBV30 and TRBJ1-2; TRBD1 agrees at 8 bases. From the germline J gene comes the end of the CDR3, since the read stops 3 residues before it. Germline loops: CDR1 GTSNPN, CDR2 SVGIG (reference sequence). This CDR3 has 12 residues. Trimming at V came to 5 bases and at J to 5 bases, leaving 4 bases not matched to a gene.

This clone has ten or more counts. The CDR3 DNA, read in part, is TGTGCCTGGAGTCCGTTCAGGGGCGGC. It specifies CAWSPFRGG. The complete CDR3 sequence is CAWSPFRGGYTF. This rearrangement joins TRBV30 to TRBJ1-2; TRBD1 is a possible D gene (6 bases). The CDR3 extends 3 residues past the end of the read, so its final part is completed from the germline J gene. CDR1 is GTSNPN, CDR2 SVGIG, per germline (reference sequence). CDR3 length equals 12 residues.

This clone showed up many times. The CDR3 goes on 3 residues after the read ends, and that part is filled in from the germline J gene. The chain is built from TRBV13 and TRBJ2-7; no definite D call. The V end lost 5 bases, the J end lost 0 bases, and 8 bases lay between the germline ends. There are 13 residues in the CDR3. Germline CDR1 PRHDT, CDR2 FYEKMQ (reference sequence). This chain's CDR3 is CASSPQDSYEQYF. Incomplete CDR3 DNA: TGTGCCAGCAGCCCTCAGGACTCCTACGAG.

This clone was found many times. The DNA ends 3 residues before the CDR3 does, and the rest of the CDR3 is filled in from the germline J gene. V is TRBV6-2 or TRBV6-3 and J is TRBJ1-3; D is perhaps TRBD1 (5 bases). Germline CDR1 MNHEY, CDR2 SVGEGT. CDR3 length: 15 residues. V was trimmed by 4 bases and J by 0 bases, leaving 10 bases between them. CDR3 DNA, as far as it was read: TGTGCCAGCAGTTTCTCGCAGGGCTCTGGAAACACC. Protein sequence: CASSFSQGSGNT. The CDR3 in its entirety is CASSFSQGSGNTIYF.

The sample holds many counts of this clone. The read falls 3 residues short of the CDR3 end, and the missing part is taken from the germline J gene. The genes are TRBV5-1 and TRBJ2-7; D perhaps matches TRBD1 (5 bases). The CDR3 is 14 amino acids. Germline V gene sequence: CDR1 SGHRS, CDR2 YFSETQ. Trimming took off 2 bases at V and 3 bases at J, with 12 bases between the two ends. CDR3 sequence: CASSLRSDSYEQYF. The sequenced CDR3 bases are TGCGCCAGCAGCTTAAGGAGCGACAGCTACGAG.

This clone was counted many times. The read terminates 3 residues ahead of where the CDR3 ends, so the germline J gene completes it. V usage is TRBV19 and J usage is TRBJ1-5; unclear D gene. V lost 3 bases, J lost 0 bases, and 12 bases lay in between. The length of the CDR3 is 16 residues. Germline loops: CDR1 LNHDA, CDR2 SQIVND (reference sequence). CDR3 DNA, as far as it was read: TGTGCCAGTAGTATCATGTTCCAGTATAGCAATCAGCCC. Its translation: CASSIMFQYSNQP. The full CDR3 reads CASSIMFQYSNQPQHF.

This clone appeared many times. The junction differs from germline at one of its ends, possibly a read error. The read terminates 3 residues before the CDR3 end, so the remaining end is supplied by the germline J gene. Other DNA sequences of this sample code for an identical CDR3. The J gene is TRBJ2-1, the V gene TRBV18; 15 bases align to TRBD2. CDR1 KGHSH and CDR2 LQKENI come from the germline V gene. This CDR3 comprises 18 residues. CDR3 DNA, as far as it was read: TGCGCCAGCTCACAGGACCGCCTCAGGACTAGCGGGAGGGATGAG. Protein: CASSQDRLRTSGRDE. The entire CDR3 sequence reads CASSQDRLRTSGRDEQFF.

This clone was observed at least ten times. The read terminates 3 residues before the CDR3 end, so the remaining end is supplied by the germline J gene. This sequence joins TRBV20-1 and TRBJ2-4; a possible D gene is TRBD2 (6 bases). The germline V gene encodes CDR1 DFQATT and CDR2 SNEGSKA (reference sequence). The length of the CDR3 is 13 residues. The CDR3 region is CSAPTLGGGGQYF. CDR3 bases read: TGCAGTGCGCCGACGTTGGGGGGAGGTGGT.

This clone has a count of ten or more. The CDR3 end falls 3 residues outside the read, so it is completed with the germline J gene. Other nucleotide sequences from this sample produce the same CDR3. The chain couples TRBV29-1 to TRBJ2-6, with a tentative D call TRBD1 (5 bases). This CDR3 is built from 14 residues. Germline loops: CDR1 SQVTM, CDR2 ANQGSEA. Trimming removed 6 bases from V and 4 bases from J, with 13 bases in between. Incomplete CDR3 DNA: TGCAGCGTGGGAAGGGGCGCAGGGGCCAACGTC. It specifies CSVGRGAGANV. In full, the CDR3 is CSVGRGAGANVLTF.

This clone was picked up many times. The sequenced fragment ends 3 residues before the CDR3 boundary, so the rest is inferred from the germline J gene. This chain joins TRBV7-8 and TRBJ1-1; weak D call: TRBD1 (5 bases). The length of the CDR3 is 15 residues. Germline V lookup: CDR1 SGHVS, CDR2 FQNEAQ. Trimming took 4 bases from V and 2 from J, leaving 14 bases between them. CDR3 loop: CASSSFRVPNTEAFF. The sequenced CDR3 bases are TGTGCCAGCAGCTCCTTCAGGGTGCCCAACACTGAA.

This clone was seen at least ten times. The CDR3 extends 3 residues past the end of the read, so its final part is completed from the germline J gene. The V gene is TRBV20-1, the J gene TRBJ2-5, with TRBD2 matching over 8 bases. CDR1 and CDR2 (germline): DFQATT, SNEGSKA (reference sequence). This CDR3 is 15 amino acids long. Unmatched junction bases numbered 8, after V lost 3 bases and J lost 2 bases. The CDR3 DNA, read in part, is TGCAGTGCTAGCGAGGCTAGCGGGCGTCAAGAGACC. Protein: CSASEASGRQET. The entire CDR3 protein reads CSASEASGRQETQYF.

This clone was recorded at least ten times. The read terminates 3 residues before the CDR3 end, so the remaining end is supplied by the germline J gene. V and J are TRBV5-1 and TRBJ1-1; the D gene is possibly TRBD1 (6 bases). There are 14 residues in the CDR3. CDR1 is SGHRS and CDR2 is YFSETQ in the germline V gene. The V end lost 0 bases, the J end lost 3 bases, and 9 bases lay between the germline ends. CDR3 DNA (partial): TGCGCCAGCAGCTTGGGACAGGCGTACACTGAA. It translates to CASSLGQAYTE. In full, the CDR3 is CASSLGQAYTEAFF. Full variable domain (remainder filled in from reference TRBV5-1 and TRBJ1-1): KAGVTQTPRYLIKTRGQQVTLSCSPISGHRSVSWYQQTPGQGLQFLFEYFSETQRNKGNFPGRFSGRQFSNSRSEMNVSTLELGDSALYLCASSLGQAYTEAFFGQGTRLTVV.

This clone has more than one count but fewer than ten. Sequencing ends 3 residues short of the CDR3 end; the germline J gene provides the rest. The chain recombines TRBV7-2 with TRBJ1-1; 9 nucleotides align to TRBD1. The germline V gene has CDR1 SGHTA and CDR2 FQGNSA. The trim removed 4 bases at V and 5 bases at J, leaving 8 bases unmatched. The CDR3 length is 15 residues. CDR3: CASSSILTGGTEAFF. CDR3 bases read: TGTGCCAGCAGCTCGATACTGACAGGGGGAACTGAA. The variable domain in full, with the rest retrieved from reference TRBV7-2 and TRBJ1-1, is GAGVSQSPSNKVTEKGKDVELRCDPISGHTALYWYRQSLGQGLEFLIYFQGNSAPDKSGLPSDRFSAERTGGSVSTLTIQRTQQEDSAVYLCASSSILTGGTEAFFGQGTRLTVV.

This clone was seen many times. CDR3 sequence reads: CASSYYRFWDRDYEQYF. The sequenced CDR3 bases are TGTGCCAGCAGTTATTATCGTTTTTGGGACAGGGACTACGAG. J is TRBJ2-7 and V is TRBV6-2 or TRBV6-3; the match to TRBD1 covers 9 bases. With the read ending 3 residues before the CDR3 end, the germline J gene is used to fill in that end. Germline CDR1 reads MNHEY; CDR2 reads SVGEGT. The CDR3 consists of 17 residues. Germline trimming cut 3 bases from V and 3 bases from J; bases unmatched to any gene: 12.

This clone was counted many times. The missing CDR3 end, 3 residues past where the read stops, is filled in from the germline J gene. The chain has TRBV6-2 or TRBV6-3 and TRBJ2-2; 7 bases agree with TRBD1. CDR3 size: 16 residues. The germline V gene encodes CDR1 MNHEY and CDR2 SVGEGT. V lost 0 bases to trimming and J lost 2 bases; unmatched junction nucleotides: 3. The CDR3 sequence is CASSYSGQVNTGELFF. The covered CDR3 bases are TGTGCCAGCAGTTACTCTGGACAGGTTAACACCGGGGAG.

In its sample, this clone was seen many times. The sequence runs out 3 residues before the end of the CDR3; the remainder is reconstructed from the germline J gene. J is TRBJ1-1 and V is TRBV7-9; possibly TRBD1 for D (5 bases). The CDR3 extends over 14 amino acids. V lost 1 base, J lost 3 bases, and 9 bases lay in between. The V gene's germline CDR1 is SEHNR and CDR2 FQNEAQ (reference sequence). CDR3 bases read: TGTGCCAGCAGCTTAGGAGGGGTTTACACTGAA. Translation gives CASSLGGVYTE. The entire CDR3 sequence reads CASSLGGVYTEAFF.

At least ten counts were recorded for this clone. From the germline J gene comes the end of the CDR3, since the read stops 3 residues before it. The rearrangement joins TRBV12-3 or TRBV12-4 to TRBJ1-3, with D possibly TRBD1 on 5 matching bases. V dropped 2 bases and J dropped 2 bases, with 10 bases sitting between them. The CDR3 is 15 amino acids. The covered CDR3 bases are TGTGCCAGCAGTTTACGGGGGGTCGCTGGAAACACC. It yields the protein CASSLRGVAGNT. The whole CDR3 sequence reads CASSLRGVAGNTIYF.

This clone was detected ten times or more. The read falls 3 residues short of the CDR3 end, and the missing part is taken from the germline J gene. The chain is built from TRBV6-2 or TRBV6-3 and TRBJ1-5, with D hard to call. The length of the CDR3 is 16 residues. In germline, CDR1 is MNHEY, CDR2 SVGEGT. V shed 2 bases and J shed 3 bases, with 14 bases lying between them. The CDR3 sequence: CASSYTAMAVNQPQHF. The sequenced part of the CDR3 DNA is TGTGCCAGCAGTTACACGGCTATGGCGGTCAATCAGCCC.

This clone was counted many times. The read ends 3 residues shy of where the CDR3 ends; the end is completed using the germline J gene. The chain recombines TRBV20-1 with TRBJ2-7; TRBD2 might be the D (5 bases). From germline, CDR1 is DFQATT and CDR2 SNEGSKA (reference sequence). The CDR3 has 14 amino acids. The ends were cut back, 2 bases at V and 2 bases at J, with 13 bases in the middle. The CDR3 sequence: CSARSPGVPYEQYF. The sequenced CDR3 bases are TGCAGTGCTAGATCCCCCGGGGTTCCCTACGAG.

This clone occurred many times. CDR3: CASSLKGAEAFF. The CDR3 DNA, read in part, is TGTGCCAGCAGCTTAAAGGGGGCTGAA. The V call is TRBV13, the J call TRBJ1-1; possible D gene TRBD1, 6 bases. The read terminates 3 residues before the CDR3 end, so the remaining end is supplied by the germline J gene. The CDR3 contains 12 residues. The V gene's germline CDR1 is PRHDT and CDR2 FYEKMQ (reference sequence). V lost 2 bases and J lost 6, with 7 bases in between.